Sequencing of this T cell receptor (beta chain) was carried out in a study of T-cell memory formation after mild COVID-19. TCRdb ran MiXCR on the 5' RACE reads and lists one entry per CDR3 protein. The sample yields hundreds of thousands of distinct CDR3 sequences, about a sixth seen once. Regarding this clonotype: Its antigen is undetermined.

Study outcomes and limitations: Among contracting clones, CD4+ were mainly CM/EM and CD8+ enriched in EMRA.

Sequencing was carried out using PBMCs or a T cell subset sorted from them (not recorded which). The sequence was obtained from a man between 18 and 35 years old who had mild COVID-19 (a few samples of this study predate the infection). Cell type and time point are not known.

The CDR3 protein is CASSQGRWSSAEAFF. The CDR3 DNA reads TGTGCCAGCAGCCAAGGGAGGTGGAGTAGCGCTGAAGCTTTCTTT. The V call is TRBV3-1, the J call TRBJ1-1; D uncertain. The germline V and J ends were trimmed by 1 base and 6 bases, with 15 bases remaining between them. Germline assignment: CDR1 LGHDT and CDR2 YNNKEL (reference sequence). The CDR3 length is 15 residues.